The TCR beta chain under discussion was sequenced for a study of shared clonotypes between healthy human individuals. Study in general: Plates per donor: three CD4 naive, three CD4 memory, two CD8 naive, one CD8 memory.

Naive-designated CD8 cells lacked CD45RO, were positively enriched for CCR7, and omitted terminally differentiated effector memory CD45RA+ cells. Germline V gene data show CDR1 as MDHEN and CDR2 as SYDVKM. The V end was cut by 3 bases, the J end by 4 bases, with 10 bases between. The length of the CDR3 is 14 residues. About 30,000 T cell genomes, or roughly 200 ng DNA, went into the sorted-subset replicate PCRs. Generated by immunoSEQ multiplex PCR, the TCRdb table keeps only in-frame clones and is missing some. The sample has about 2.2 million clones; 93% are singletons. Study outcomes and limitations: What limited the represented genetic and exposure-history diversity was the small number of donors. Naive subsets typically showed greater estimated richness than memory subsets.

Concerning this clone itself: Its antigen is not identified.

Sequenced sample: naive CD8+ T cells from PBMCs. The receptor comes from a young man in good health. Some clones in this sample may be carry-over from other donors' samples. The chain uses TRBV28 and TRBJ1-3, with a tentative D call TRBD1 (5 bases). CDR3 loop: CASSFGGVGNTIYF. The CDR3 nucleotides are TGTGCCAGCAGTTTTGGGGGGGTGGGAAACACCATATATTTT. The variable domain in full, with the rest retrieved from reference TRBV28 and TRBJ1-3, is DVKVTQSSRYLVKRTGEKVFLECVQDMDHENMFWYRQDPGLGLRLIYFSYDVKMKEKGDIPEGYSVSREKKERFSLILESASTNQTSMYLCASSFGGVGNTIYFGEGSWLTVV.